The 15 T cell receptor beta chains in this list originate from one sample, sequenced in a study of cytomegalovirus exposure and HLA in healthy donors. PCR used 60 Vbeta primers and 13 Jbeta primers. Clones were read by immunoSEQ multiplex PCR, and TCRdb kept only the in-frame ones, dropping some. The profile covers 60,000 to 70,000 clones, with around three quarters appearing a single time and 6.3% taken by the ten largest. Sequencing was carried out using PBMCs. These receptor sequences come from a man in his fifties or sixties in good health and CMV-seronegative.

The chain joins TRBV5-8 to TRBJ2-7, with D maybe TRBD1 (6 bases). The CDR3 is made up of 14 amino acids. The germline V gene has CDR1 SGHTS and CDR2 YDEGEE. V shed 1 base and J shed 2 bases, with 10 bases lying between them. The CDR3 spells CASSLQKGAYEQYF. CDR3 nucleotides: TGTGCCAGCAGCTTGCAAAAGGGGGCCTACGAGCAGTACTTC. The variable domain in full, with the rest retrieved from reference TRBV5-8 and TRBJ2-7, is EAGVTQSPTHLIKTRGQQATLRCSPISGHTSVYWYQQALGLGLQFLLWYDEGEERNRGNFPPRFSGRQFPNYSSELNVNALELEDSALYLCASSLQKGAYEQYFGPGTRLTVT.

This clone was detected only once. J is TRBJ2-2 and V is TRBV7-2, with 8 bases identical to TRBD2. J gave up 5 bases and V 0 bases, and 8 bases lay outside the gene matches. Germline lookup yields CDR1 SGHTA and CDR2 FQGNSA. The CDR3 consists of 17 residues. CDR3 in amino acids: CASSLAAAGARTGELFF. The CDR3 nucleotides read TGTGCCAGCAGCTTAGCGGCAGCGGGAGCTAGGACCGGGGAGCTGTTTTTT. The full variable domain, with the rest looked up from reference TRBV7-2 and TRBJ2-2, is GAGVSQSPSNKVTEKGKDVELRCDPISGHTALYWYRQSLGQGLEFLIYFQGNSAPDKSGLPSDRFSAERTGGSVSTLTIQRTQQEDSAVYLCASSLAAAGARTGELFFGEGSRLTVL.

The chain couples TRBV9 to TRBJ1-3; a possible D gene is TRBD1 (5 bases). CDR1 is SGDLS, CDR2 YYNGEE, per germline. The V gene lost 0 bases and the J gene lost 0 bases, with 10 bases spanning the gap. There are 16 residues in the CDR3. In nucleotides, the CDR3 is TGTGCCAGCAGCGTAGCGTGGACACCCTCTGGAAACACCATATATTTT. Its protein is CASSVAWTPSGNTIYF.

Comment on this clone: Relative to the germline gene, one junction end is altered; a read error may explain this. The chain joins TRBV7-7 to TRBJ2-6; 8 bases align to TRBD2. The CDR3 length is 18 residues. CDR1 is SSHAT, CDR2 FNYEAQ, per germline (reference sequence). This CDR3 is CASSLAAGTSSGANVLTF. The DNA of the CDR3 is TGTGCTAGCAGCTTAGCGGCAGGGACTAGCTCTGGGGCCAACGTCCTGACTTTC.

DNA of the CDR3: TGTGCCAGCAGCCCCACGGACAGGGGGCGATACGAGCAGTACTTC. It codes for CASSPTDRGRYEQYF. V gene TRBV9 combines with J gene TRBJ2-7, with 11 bases identical to TRBD1. V trimming: 4 bases; J trimming: 4 bases; junction bases outside the gene matches: 7. The CDR3 sequence is 15 residues long. Germline CDR1 reads SGDLS; CDR2 reads YYNGEE.

This clone was picked up a small number of times. The chain employs TRBV4-2 and TRBJ2-1; D ambiguous. The ends were cut back, 0 bases at V and 6 bases at J, with 12 bases in the middle. The CDR3 covers 15 residues. The germline gives CDR1 LGHNA, CDR2 YNFKEQ. The CDR3 spells CASSQDIPTRNEQFF. In DNA form, the CDR3 reads TGTGCCAGCAGCCAAGACATCCCCACGCGCAATGAGCAGTTCTTC.

The chain is built from TRBV6-5 and TRBJ2-5; D possibly corresponds to TRBD2 (6 bases). The V end lost 8 bases, the J end lost 4 bases, and 17 bases lay between the germline ends. CDR3 size: 14 residues. Germline lookup yields CDR1 MNHEY and CDR2 SVGAGI. Here the CDR3 DNA reads TGTGCCAGCGGCCGAGGAGGGAAGACAGAGACCCAGTACTTC. Amino acids: CASGRGGKTETQYF.

In its sample, this clone was seen a few times. At one end the junction does not follow the germline gene, possibly because of a read error. The chain joins TRBV7-7 to TRBJ1-6; possible D gene TRBD1, 5 bases. The germline V gene encodes CDR1 SSHAT and CDR2 FNYEAQ (reference sequence). This CDR3 is built from 13 residues. CDR3 in DNA: TGTGCTAGCAGTCCAGGGCGTGGGTCACCCCTCCACTTT. Its protein is CASSPGRGSPLHF.

The chain combines TRBV18 with TRBJ2-3; 9 bases match TRBD1. Looked up from germline, CDR1 is KGHSH and CDR2 is LQKENI. CDR3 length: 15 amino acids. The trim removed 4 bases at V and 3 bases at J, leaving 5 bases unmatched. This CDR3 is CASSLPGQGTDTQYF. The DNA for the CDR3 is TGTGCCAGCTCACTACCGGGACAGGGTACAGATACGCAGTATTTT. Variable domain in full (rest from reference TRBV18 and TRBJ2-3): NAGVMQNPRHLVRRRGQEARLRCSPMKGHSHVYWYRQLPEEGLKFMVYLQKENIIDESGMPKERFSAEFPKEGPSILRIQQVVRGDSAAYFCASSLPGQGTDTQYFGPGTRLTVL.

This chain uses TRBV6-1 with TRBJ1-2; 10 nucleotides match TRBD1. The CDR3 runs 15 residues. The germline CDR1 and CDR2 sequences are MNHNS and SASEGT. Trimming at V came to 7 bases and at J to 4 bases, leaving 9 bases not matched to a gene. The CDR3 reads CASTDRDRGFYGYTF. In nucleotides, the CDR3 is TGTGCCAGCACCGACCGGGACAGGGGTTTCTATGGCTACACCTTC.

In its sample, this clone was seen a few times. The V gene is TRBV29-1, the J gene TRBJ2-3; tentative D call: TRBD1 (6 bases). The V and J ends lost 4 bases and 0 bases respectively, with 14 bases between them. In germline, CDR1 is SQVTM, CDR2 ANQGSEA. The CDR3 has 15 residues. The CDR3 here is CSVVRGNPSTDTQYF. As DNA, the CDR3 is TGCAGCGTTGTTAGGGGGAACCCTAGCACAGATACGCAGTATTTT.

This chain links TRBV4-1 with TRBJ1-3, with a tentative D call TRBD1 (5 bases). V was clipped by 0 bases and J by 4 bases, with 13 bases between them. The CDR3 runs 16 residues. CDR1 MGHRA and CDR2 YSYEKL come from the germline V gene. CDR3 nucleotides: TGCGCCAGCAGCCAAGAGGCAGGGCTGGGAGGAAACACCATATATTTT. This encodes CASSQEAGLGGNTIYF.

V usage is TRBV6-5 and J usage is TRBJ1-2, with 7 bases matching TRBD1. CDR1 and CDR2 (germline): MNHEY, SVGAGI. The CDR3 is 15 amino acids. The V segment lost 5 bases and the J segment 0 bases; nucleotides outside the gene matches: 6. CDR3 sequence reads: CASSTTGTANYGYTF. CDR3 DNA sequence: TGTGCCAGCAGTACCACCGGGACAGCTAACTATGGCTACACCTTC.

The chain employs TRBV5-1 and TRBJ1-2; 7 bases line up with TRBD1. The CDR3 length is 15 residues. From germline, CDR1 is SGHRS and CDR2 YFSETQ. Trimming removed 4 bases from V and 7 bases from J; junction bases left unmatched: 13. CDR3 nucleotides: TGCGCCAGCAGCCCTAACCGGGACAGCATTGGTGGCTACACCTTC. Encoded protein: CASSPNRDSIGGYTF.

The chain is built from TRBV18 and TRBJ2-5; D unclear. The CDR3 sequence is 14 residues long. V was cut by 3 bases and J by 2 bases, with 10 bases left in between. The germline V gene encodes CDR1 KGHSH and CDR2 LQKENI. The CDR3 spells CASSPLTEQETQYF. Written as DNA, the CDR3 is TGTGCCAGCTCACCCTTAACAGAACAAGAGACCCAGTACTTC.